This T cell receptor (beta chain) is drawn from a study of T cell responses to AZD1222 COVID-19 vaccine. The study's findings and limits: The donor cohort was predominantly white British with a female majority, and clonal diversity may have been underestimated. Baseline testing showed seropositivity in only five to seven AZD1222 recipients.

On this clone itself: Its matching antigen is unknown.

Germline V gene lookup returns CDR1 MRHNA and CDR2 SNTAGT. V lost 10 bases and J 0 bases, leaving 19 bases between the germline ends. This CDR3 spans 16 amino acids. Repertoires were generated with immunoSEQ multiplex PCR, while TCRdb's copy carries only in-frame clones and drops some. The repertoire holds 90,000 to 100,000 clones, roughly 90% seen once, with about a sixth in the top ten. This chain connects TRBV6-4 to TRBJ1-3; a weak D match, TRBD1 (6 bases). This clonotype was sampled from an adult who received the AZD1222 COVID-19 vaccine. This specimen consisted of peripheral blood, obtained 28 days after the second AZD1222 dose. CDR3 DNA sequence: TGTGCCAACACGGGGGCCAGCGACCACTCTGGAAACACCATATATTTT. It translates to CANTGASDHSGNTIYF.